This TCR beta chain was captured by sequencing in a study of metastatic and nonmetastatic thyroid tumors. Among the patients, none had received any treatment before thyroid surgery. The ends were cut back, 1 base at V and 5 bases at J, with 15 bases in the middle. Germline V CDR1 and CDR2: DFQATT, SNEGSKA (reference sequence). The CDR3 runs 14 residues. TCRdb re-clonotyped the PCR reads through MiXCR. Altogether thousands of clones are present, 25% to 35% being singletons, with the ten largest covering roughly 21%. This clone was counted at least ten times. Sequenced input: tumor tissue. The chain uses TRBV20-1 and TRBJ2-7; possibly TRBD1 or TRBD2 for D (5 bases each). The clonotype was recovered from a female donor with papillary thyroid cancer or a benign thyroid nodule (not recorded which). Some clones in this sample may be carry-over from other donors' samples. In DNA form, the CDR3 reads TGCAGTGCTAGAGCTTTCCGGGGCGCAAACGAGCAGTACTTC. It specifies CSARAFRGANEQYF.